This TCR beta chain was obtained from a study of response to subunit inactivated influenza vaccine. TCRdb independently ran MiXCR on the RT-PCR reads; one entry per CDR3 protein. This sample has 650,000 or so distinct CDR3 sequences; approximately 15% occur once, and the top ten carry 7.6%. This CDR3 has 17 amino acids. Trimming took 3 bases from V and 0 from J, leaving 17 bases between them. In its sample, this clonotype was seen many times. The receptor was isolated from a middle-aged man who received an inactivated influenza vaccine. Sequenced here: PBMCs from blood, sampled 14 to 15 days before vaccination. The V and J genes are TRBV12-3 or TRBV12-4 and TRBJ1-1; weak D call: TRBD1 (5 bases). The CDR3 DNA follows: TGTGCCAGCAGTTTGGTCAGGAGGGGACTCATGAACACTGAAGCTTTCTTT. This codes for CASSLVRRGLMNTEAFF.